This T cell receptor (beta chain) was identified during a study of CD8 T cells in Susac syndrome (dated by TCRdb to about 2019). Study-wide context: Repertoire sequencing was used to test whether CD8+ T cell activation and differentiation in Susac syndrome was antigen driven.

The junction shows trimming of 11 bases on V and 8 bases on J, plus 22 bases between the germline ends. Including cysteine and phenylalanine, the CDR3 has 14 amino acids. Solely the CDR3 DNA is kept, with 42 bases framed from the first base. RNA was extracted using the RNeasy kit, and roughly 0.45 to 1 ug of the RNA was reverse transcribed with random hexamers. The immunoSEQ multiplex PCR assay, which covers 54 Vbeta and 13 Jbeta segments, was used to amplify TCR beta CDR3 regions. Bias from PCR amplification was corrected by using a synthetic template baseline for primer optimization and for computational correction. Under the source paper's analysis protocol: Reads were annotated to V, D and J genes per IMGT and analyzed with immunoSEQ Analyzer, keeping only productive sequences. Clonality was computed as one minus Shannon entropy normalized by log2 of the number of productive unique sequences. For each patient and control, public and private clones were evaluated among the 100 most prevalent clones. A clone was defined as Susac-specific if it was absent from the healthy and MS cohorts, from more than 850 published viral clones and from other ImmuneACCESS disease sequences. The public sequencing data were trimmed at Q25 with fastp and processed into clonotypes with MiXCR by TCRdb, which kept only in-frame beta chains. Every distinct CDR3 protein forms one entry, paired with its most common genes and DNA. TCRdb, not the authors, supplied the V and J calls. The table for this sample lists 180,000 or so distinct CDR3 sequences; nearly 95% of them were counted only once. Jointly, the top ten make up just under 0.095% of the sample.

Peripheral blood CD8+ and CD4+ T cells from healthy donors, Susac syndrome patients and multiple sclerosis patients were profiled by high-throughput TCR beta sequencing. The multiple sclerosis controls were treatment-naive patients who had stable or active relapsing-remitting disease and met the revised McDonald criteria. Bulk CD8+ and CD4+ T cells were purified by magnetic negative isolation, while CD8+ TEMRA cells were enriched using FACS. Blood was collected in EDTA tubes and processed within 24 hours, with PBMCs isolated through density gradient centrifugation. PBMCs intended for TCR sequencing were cryopreserved in liquid nitrogen and thawed later in a water bath at 37 degrees C. The sorted or isolated CD4+, CD8+ and CD8+ TEMRA cells reached a purity of at least 90%. This clonotype was seen just once. Its antigen has not been determined. Base quality data are lacking; no much larger clone is found one base away. A single read makes a weak case.

The paper's findings and limits, for the study overall: The study acknowledged that relatively few individuals were included in the TCR sequencing and HLA analysis.

Sequenced: CD4+ T cells from PBMCs. This receptor was identified in a human donor with multiple sclerosis. The receptor chain draws on TRBV23-1 and TRBJ2-1, with the D gene possibly TRBD1 or TRBD2, each one fitting 5 bases. TRBV23-1 is treated as an ORF (open reading frame) with a function not yet certain. Read as DNA, the sequence is TGCGCCTGGTATGGGGGTAGGCTCCAGTATGAGCAGTTCTTC. Translated, it gives CAWYGGRLQYEQFF.